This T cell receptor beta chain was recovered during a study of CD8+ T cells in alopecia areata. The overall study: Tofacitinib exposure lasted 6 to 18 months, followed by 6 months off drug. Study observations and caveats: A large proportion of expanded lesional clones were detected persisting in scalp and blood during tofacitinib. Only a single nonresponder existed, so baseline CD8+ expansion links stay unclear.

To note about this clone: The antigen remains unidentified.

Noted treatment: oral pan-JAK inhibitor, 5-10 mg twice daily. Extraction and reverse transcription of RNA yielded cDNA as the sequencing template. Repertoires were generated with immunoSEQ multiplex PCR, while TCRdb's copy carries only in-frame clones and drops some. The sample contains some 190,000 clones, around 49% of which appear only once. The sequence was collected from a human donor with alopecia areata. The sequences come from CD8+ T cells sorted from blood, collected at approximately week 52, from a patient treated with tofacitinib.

In DNA, the CDR3 is TGCGCCAGCAACCGGAACACCGGGGAGCTGTTTTTT. Translated: CASNRNTGELFF. The J gene is TRBJ2-2, the V gene TRBV5-1, with no clear D. Germline CDR1 reads SGHRS; CDR2 reads YFSETQ. Trimming removed 6 bases at V and 1 base at J, with 4 bases between. The CDR3 extends over 12 amino acids. Looking up the rest from reference TRBV5-1 and TRBJ2-2 gives the full variable domain: KAGVTQTPRYLIKTRGQQVTLSCSPISGHRSVSWYQQTPGQGLQFLFEYFSETQRNKGNFPGRFSGRQFSNSRSEMNVSTLELGDSALYLCASNRNTGELFFGEGSRLTVL.